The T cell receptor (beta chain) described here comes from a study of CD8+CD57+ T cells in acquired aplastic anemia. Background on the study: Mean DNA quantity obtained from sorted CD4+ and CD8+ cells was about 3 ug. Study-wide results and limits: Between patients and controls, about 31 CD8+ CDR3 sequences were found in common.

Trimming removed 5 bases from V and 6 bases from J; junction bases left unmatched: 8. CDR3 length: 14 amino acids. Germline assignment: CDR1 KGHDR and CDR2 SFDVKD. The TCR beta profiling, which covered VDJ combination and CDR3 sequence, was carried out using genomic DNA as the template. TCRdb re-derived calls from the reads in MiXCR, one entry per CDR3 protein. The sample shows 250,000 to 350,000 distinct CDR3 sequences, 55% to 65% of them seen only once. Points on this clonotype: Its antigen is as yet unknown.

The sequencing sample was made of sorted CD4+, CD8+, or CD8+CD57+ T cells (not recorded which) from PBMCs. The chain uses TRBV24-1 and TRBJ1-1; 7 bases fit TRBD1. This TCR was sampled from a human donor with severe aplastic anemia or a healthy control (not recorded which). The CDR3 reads CATSAADRVAEAFF. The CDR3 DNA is TGTGCCACCAGTGCCGCAGACAGGGTAGCTGAAGCTTTCTTT.